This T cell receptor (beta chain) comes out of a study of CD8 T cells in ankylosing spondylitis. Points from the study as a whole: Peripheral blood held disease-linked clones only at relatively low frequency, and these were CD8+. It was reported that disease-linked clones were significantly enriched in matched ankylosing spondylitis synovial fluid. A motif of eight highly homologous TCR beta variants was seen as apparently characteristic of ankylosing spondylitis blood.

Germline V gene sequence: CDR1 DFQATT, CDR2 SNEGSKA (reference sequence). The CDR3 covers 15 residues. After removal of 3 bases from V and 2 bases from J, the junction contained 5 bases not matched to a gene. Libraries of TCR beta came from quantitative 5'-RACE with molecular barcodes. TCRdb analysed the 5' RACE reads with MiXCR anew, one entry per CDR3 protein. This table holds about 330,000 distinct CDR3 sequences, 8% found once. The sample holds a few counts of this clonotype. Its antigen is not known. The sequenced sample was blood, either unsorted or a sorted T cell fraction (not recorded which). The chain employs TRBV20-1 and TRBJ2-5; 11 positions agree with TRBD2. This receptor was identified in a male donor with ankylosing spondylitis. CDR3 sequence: CSASSPSGRQETQYF. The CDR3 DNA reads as TGCAGTGCTAGTAGCCCTAGCGGGAGGCAAGAGACCCAGTACTTC.